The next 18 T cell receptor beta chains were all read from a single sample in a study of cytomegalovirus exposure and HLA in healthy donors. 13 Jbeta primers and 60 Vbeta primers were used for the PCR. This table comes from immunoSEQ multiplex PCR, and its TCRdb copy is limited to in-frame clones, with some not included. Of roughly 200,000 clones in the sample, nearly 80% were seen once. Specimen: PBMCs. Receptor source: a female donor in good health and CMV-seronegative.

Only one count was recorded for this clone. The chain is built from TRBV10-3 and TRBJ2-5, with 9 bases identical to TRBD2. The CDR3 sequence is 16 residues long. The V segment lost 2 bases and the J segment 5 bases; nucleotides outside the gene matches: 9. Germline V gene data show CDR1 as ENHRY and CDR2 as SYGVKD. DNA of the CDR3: TGTGCCATCAGTGAGAGAGGCGGGAGGGCGGGGGAGACCCAGTACTTC. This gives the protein CAISERGGRAGETQYF.

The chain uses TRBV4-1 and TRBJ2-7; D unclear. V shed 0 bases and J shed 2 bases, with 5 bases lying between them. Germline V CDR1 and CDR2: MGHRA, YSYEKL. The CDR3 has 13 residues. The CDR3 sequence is CASSQEVAYEQYF. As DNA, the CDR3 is TGCGCCAGCAGCCAAGAGGTAGCCTACGAGCAGTACTTC.

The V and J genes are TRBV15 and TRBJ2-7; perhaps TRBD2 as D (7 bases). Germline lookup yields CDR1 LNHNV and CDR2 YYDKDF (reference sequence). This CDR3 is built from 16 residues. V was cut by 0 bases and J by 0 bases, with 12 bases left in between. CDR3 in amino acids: CATSRDLAGASYEQYF. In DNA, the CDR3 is TGTGCCACCAGCAGAGATCTCGCGGGGGCCTCCTACGAGCAGTACTTC.

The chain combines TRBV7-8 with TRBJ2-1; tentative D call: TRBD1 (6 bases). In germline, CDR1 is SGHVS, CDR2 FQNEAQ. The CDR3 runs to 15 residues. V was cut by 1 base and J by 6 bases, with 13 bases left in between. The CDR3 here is CASSLGAQGLNEQFF. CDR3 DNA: TGTGCCAGCAGCTTAGGGGCACAGGGCCTCAATGAGCAGTTCTTC.

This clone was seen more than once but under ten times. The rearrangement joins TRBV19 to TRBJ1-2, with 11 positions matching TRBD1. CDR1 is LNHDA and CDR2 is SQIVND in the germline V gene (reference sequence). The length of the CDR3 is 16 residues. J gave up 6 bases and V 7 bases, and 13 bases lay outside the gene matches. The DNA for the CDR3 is TGTGCCAGTACTGCGGGACAGGGGGTACTATCAAATGGCTACACCTTC. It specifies CASTAGQGVLSNGYTF.

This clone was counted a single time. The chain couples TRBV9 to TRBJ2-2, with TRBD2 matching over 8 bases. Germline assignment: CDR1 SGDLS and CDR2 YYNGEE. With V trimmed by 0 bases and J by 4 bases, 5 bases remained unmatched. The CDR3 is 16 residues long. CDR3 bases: TGTGCCAGCAGCGTAGCAGCGGGGGCCATCACCGGGGAGCTGTTTTTT. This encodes CASSVAAGAITGELFF.

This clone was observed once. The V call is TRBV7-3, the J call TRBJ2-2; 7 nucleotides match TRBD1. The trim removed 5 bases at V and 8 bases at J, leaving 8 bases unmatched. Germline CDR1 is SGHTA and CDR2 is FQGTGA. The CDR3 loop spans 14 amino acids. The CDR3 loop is CASSPTGPMGELFF. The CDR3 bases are TGTGCCAGCAGCCCGACAGGGCCGATGGGGGAGCTGTTTTTT.

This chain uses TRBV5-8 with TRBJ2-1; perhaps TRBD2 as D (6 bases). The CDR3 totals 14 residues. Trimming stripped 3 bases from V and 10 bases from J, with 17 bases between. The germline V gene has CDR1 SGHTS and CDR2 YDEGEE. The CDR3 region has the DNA TGTGCCAGCAGCTACGCCGGACTACTACAGGAGCAGTTCTTC. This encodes CASSYAGLLQEQFF.

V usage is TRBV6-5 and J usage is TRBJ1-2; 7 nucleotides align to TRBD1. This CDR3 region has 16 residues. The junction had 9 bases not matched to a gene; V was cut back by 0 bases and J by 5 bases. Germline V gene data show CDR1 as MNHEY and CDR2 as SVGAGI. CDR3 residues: CASSYSLGQLRYGYTF. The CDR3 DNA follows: TGTGCCAGCAGTTACTCGTTGGGACAGCTGAGGTATGGCTACACCTTC.

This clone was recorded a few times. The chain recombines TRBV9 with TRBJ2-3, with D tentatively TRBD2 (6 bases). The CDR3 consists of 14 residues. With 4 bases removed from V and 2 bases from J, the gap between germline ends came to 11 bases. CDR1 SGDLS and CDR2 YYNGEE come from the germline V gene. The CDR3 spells CASSRSGYTDTQYF. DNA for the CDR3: TGTGCCAGCAGCCGTAGCGGATACACAGATACGCAGTATTTT.

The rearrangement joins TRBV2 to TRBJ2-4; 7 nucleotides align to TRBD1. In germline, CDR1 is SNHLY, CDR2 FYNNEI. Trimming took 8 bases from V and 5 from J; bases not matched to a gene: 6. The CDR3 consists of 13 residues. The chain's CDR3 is CASVQDRENIQYF. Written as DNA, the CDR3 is TGTGCCAGCGTACAAGACAGGGAAAACATTCAGTACTTC.

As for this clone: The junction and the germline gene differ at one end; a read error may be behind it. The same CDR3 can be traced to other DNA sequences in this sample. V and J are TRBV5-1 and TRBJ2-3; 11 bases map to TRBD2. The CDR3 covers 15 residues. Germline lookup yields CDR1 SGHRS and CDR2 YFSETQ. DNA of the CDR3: TGTGCCACTGCGACTAGCGGGGATATAGTAGATACGCAGTATTTT. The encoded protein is CATATSGDIVDTQYF. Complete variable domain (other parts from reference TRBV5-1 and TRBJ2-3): KAGVTQTPRYLIKTRGQQVTLSCSPISGHRSVSWYQQTPGQGLQFLFEYFSETQRNKGNFPGRFSGRQFSNSRSEMNVSTLELGDSALYLCATATSGDIVDTQYFGPGTRLTVL.

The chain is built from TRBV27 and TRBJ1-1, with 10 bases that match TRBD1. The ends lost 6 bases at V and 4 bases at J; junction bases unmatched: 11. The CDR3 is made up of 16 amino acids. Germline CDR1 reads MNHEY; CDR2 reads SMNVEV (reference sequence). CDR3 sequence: CASRIDRGRGGTEAFF. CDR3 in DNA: TGTGCCAGCAGGATAGACAGGGGGCGGGGGGGCACTGAAGCTTTCTTT.

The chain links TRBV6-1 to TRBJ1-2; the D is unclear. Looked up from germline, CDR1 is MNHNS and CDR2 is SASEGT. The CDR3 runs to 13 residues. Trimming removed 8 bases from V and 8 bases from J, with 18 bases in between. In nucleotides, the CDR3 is TGTGCCAGCGCGGGAAGAGGGTCGGGAGGCTACACCTTC. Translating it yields CASAGRGSGGYTF.

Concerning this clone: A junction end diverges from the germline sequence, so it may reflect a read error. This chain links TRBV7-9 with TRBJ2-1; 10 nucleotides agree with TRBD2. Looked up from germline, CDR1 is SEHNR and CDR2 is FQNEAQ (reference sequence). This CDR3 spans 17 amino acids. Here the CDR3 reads CSSSLGPLAGVSNEQFF. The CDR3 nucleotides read TGTTCCAGCAGCTTAGGGCCCCTAGCGGGGGTTTCTAATGAGCAGTTCTTC.

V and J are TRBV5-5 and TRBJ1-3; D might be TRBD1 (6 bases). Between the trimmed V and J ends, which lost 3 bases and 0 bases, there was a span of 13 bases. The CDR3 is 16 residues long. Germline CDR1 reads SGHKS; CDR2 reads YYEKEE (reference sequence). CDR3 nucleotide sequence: TGTGCCAGCAGCTCTCCGACAGGTAGCTCTGGAAACACCATATATTTT. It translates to CASSSPTGSSGNTIYF.

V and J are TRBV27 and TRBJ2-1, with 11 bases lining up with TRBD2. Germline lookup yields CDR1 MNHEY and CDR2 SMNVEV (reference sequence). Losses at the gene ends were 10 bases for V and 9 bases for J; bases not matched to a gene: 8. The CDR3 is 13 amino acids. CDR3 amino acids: CATLAGGRGEQFF. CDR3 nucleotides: TGTGCCACCTTAGCGGGGGGGCGGGGTGAGCAGTTCTTC.

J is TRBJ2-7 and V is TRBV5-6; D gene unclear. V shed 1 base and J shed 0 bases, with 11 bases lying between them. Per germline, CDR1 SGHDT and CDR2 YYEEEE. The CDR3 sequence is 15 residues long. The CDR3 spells CASSLYSRPSYEQYF. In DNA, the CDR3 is TGTGCCAGCAGCTTGTACAGCCGCCCCTCCTACGAGCAGTACTTC.